The following is a T cell receptor beta chain sequence with its context. The antigen this receptor binds is unknown. It has no much larger one-base neighbor in the sample; base qualities were not kept. The CDR3 covers 16 residues, taking in both the cysteine and the phenylalanine. The CDR3 DNA has 48 bases and is translated from base 1. Based on the germline V gene (reference sequence), the CDR1 and CDR2 sequences are MNHNY and SVGAGI. V loses 5 bases, J loses 4 bases, and the germline ends lie 15 bases apart. Receptor libraries were prepared by the immunoSEQ multiplex PCR assay. The table was pulled from immuneACCESS by TCRdb, which kept in-frame rearrangements only. Such tables lose some clones; where checked, under half of the loss comes from unresolved V genes, and the rest has no known cause. This sample lists 55,000 to 85,000 clones; almost 98% were detected once. 0.2% to 0.25% of the sample comes from the top ten.

This entry is derived from a study of technical replicates of blood from a few donors (dated by TCRdb to about 2017). The source of this sequence is a human donor in good health. The chain is assembled from TRBV6-6 and TRBJ1-6; a tentative D match to TRBD1 spans 5 bases. Material for sequencing was T cells isolated from PBMCs. The CDR3 has the sequence CASSPSGTDYNSPLHF. The nucleotides read TGTGCCAGCAGTCCTTCCGGGACTGATTATAATTCACCCCTCCACTTT.